Below are 2 T cell receptor beta chains sequenced from a single sample in a study of identical twins. TCRdb reprocessed the 5' RACE reads with MiXCR, giving one entry per CDR3 protein. This sample carries 470,000 or so distinct CDR3 sequences, around 24% of them seen once, and the ten largest clones take around 3%. These data also featured in a second study, about T cells expressing NK-cell markers.

The sequenced sample consisted of CD4+ T cells sorted from blood. The receptors shown here come from a woman aged 18-29 years in good health.

This clonotype has a count of ten or more. The rearrangement links TRBV6-2 or TRBV6-3 to TRBJ1-1, with 7 bases aligning to TRBD1. V trimming: 5 bases; J trimming: 2 bases; junction bases outside the gene matches: 2. CDR1 is MNHEY, CDR2 SVGEGT, per germline. CDR3 length equals 13 residues. CDR3 region: CASSDRANTEAFF. In nucleotides, the CDR3 is TGTGCCAGCAGTGACAGGGCAAACACTGAAGCTTTCTTT.

This clonotype was seen only a few times. V gene TRBV7-9 combines with J gene TRBJ2-5; D may correspond to TRBD1 or TRBD2 (5 bases each). The germline CDR1 and CDR2 sequences are SEHNR and FQNEAQ (reference sequence). The CDR3 is 11 amino acids. V was pared by 4 bases and J by 7 bases, with 7 bases between. As DNA, the CDR3 is TGTGCCAGCAGCTGGGGGTTGACCCAGTACTTC. Translation: CASSWGLTQYF.